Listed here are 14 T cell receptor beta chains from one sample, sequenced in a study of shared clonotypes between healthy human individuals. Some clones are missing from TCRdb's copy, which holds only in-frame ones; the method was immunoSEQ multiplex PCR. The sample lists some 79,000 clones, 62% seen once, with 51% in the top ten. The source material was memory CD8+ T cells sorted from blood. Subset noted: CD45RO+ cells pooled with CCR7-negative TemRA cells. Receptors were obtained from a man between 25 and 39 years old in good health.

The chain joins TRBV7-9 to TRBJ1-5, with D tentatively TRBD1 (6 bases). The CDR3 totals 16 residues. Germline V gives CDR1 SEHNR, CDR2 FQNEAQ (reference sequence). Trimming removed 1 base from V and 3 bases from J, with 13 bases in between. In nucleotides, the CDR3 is TGTGCCAGCAGCTTAGTAGGGCAGGGGATCAATCAGCCCCAGCATTTT. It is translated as CASSLVGQGINQPQHF.

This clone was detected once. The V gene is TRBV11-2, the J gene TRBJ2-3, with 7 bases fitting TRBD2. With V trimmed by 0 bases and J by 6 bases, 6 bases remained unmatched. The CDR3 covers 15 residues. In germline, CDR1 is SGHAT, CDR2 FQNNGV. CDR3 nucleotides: TGTGCCAGCAGCTTAGATGGCGGGAGAATGGATACGCAGTATTTT. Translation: CASSLDGGRMDTQYF.

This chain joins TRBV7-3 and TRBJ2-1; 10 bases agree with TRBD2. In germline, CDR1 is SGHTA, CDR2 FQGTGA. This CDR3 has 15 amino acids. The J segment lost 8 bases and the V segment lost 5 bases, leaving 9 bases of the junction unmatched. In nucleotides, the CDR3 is TGTGCCAGCAGCCCACAGACTAGCGGGTGGGATGAGCAGTTCTTC. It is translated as CASSPQTSGWDEQFF.

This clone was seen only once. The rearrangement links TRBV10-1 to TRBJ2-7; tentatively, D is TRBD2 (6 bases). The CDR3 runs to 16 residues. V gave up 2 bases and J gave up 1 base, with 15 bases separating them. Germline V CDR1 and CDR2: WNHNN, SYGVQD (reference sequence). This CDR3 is CASSETGGMKSYEQYF. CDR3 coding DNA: TGCGCCAGCAGTGAGACAGGCGGGATGAAGTCCTACGAGCAGTACTTC.

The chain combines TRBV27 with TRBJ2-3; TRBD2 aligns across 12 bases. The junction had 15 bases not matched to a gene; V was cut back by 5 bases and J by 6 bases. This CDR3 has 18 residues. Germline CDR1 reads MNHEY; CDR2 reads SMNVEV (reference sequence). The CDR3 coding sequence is TGTGCCAGCAGTACTCGACTAGCGGGAGCCGTCGCGGGGGATACGCAGTATTTT. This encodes CASSTRLAGAVAGDTQYF.

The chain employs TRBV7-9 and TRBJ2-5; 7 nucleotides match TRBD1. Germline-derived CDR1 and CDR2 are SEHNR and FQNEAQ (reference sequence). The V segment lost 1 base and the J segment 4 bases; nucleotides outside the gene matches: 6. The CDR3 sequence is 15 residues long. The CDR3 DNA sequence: TGTGCCAGCAGCTTAGGGGTGGACAGGATAGAGACCCAGTACTTC. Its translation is CASSLGVDRIETQYF.

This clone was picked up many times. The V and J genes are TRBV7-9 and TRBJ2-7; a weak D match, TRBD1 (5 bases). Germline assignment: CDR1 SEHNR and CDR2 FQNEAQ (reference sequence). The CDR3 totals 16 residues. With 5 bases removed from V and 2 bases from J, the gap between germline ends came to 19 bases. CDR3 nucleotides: TGTGCCAGCAGCCCCAGTACAGGTCCCCATACCTACGAGCAGTACTTC. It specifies CASSPSTGPHTYEQYF.

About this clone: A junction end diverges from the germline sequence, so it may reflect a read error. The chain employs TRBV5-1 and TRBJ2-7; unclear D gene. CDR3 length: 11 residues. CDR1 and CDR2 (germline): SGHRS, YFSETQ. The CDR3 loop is CASSSGYEQYF. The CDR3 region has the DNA TGTGCCAGCAGCTCGGGCTACGAGCAGTACTTC.

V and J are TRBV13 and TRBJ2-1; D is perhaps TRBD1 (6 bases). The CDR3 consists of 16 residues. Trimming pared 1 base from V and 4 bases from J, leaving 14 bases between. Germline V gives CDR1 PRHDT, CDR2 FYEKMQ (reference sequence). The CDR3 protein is CASSLADRLLYNEQFF. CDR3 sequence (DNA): TGTGCCAGCAGCTTAGCCGACAGGCTGCTTTACAATGAGCAGTTCTTC.

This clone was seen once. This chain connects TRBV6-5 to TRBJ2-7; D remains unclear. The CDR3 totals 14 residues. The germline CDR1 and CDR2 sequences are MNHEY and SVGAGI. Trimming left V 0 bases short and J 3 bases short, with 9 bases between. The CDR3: CASSYSIQNYEQYF. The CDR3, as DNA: TGTGCCAGCAGTTACTCGATACAGAACTACGAGCAGTACTTC.

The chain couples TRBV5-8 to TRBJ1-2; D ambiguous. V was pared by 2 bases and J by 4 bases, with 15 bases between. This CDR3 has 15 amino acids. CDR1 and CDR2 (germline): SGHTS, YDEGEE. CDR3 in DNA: TGTGCCAGCAGCTTATATCCACGAAAGACCTATGGCTACACCTTC. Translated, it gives CASSLYPRKTYGYTF.

The CDR3 DNA is TGTGCCAGTAGGCCAATGGGACAGACGAACACTGAAGCTTTCTTT. Its protein is CASRPMGQTNTEAFF. V usage is TRBV19 and J usage is TRBJ1-1; 7 nucleotides agree with TRBD1. With V trimmed by 6 bases and J by 1 base, 8 bases remained unmatched. The CDR3 contains 15 residues. CDR1 is LNHDA, CDR2 SQIVND, per germline (reference sequence).

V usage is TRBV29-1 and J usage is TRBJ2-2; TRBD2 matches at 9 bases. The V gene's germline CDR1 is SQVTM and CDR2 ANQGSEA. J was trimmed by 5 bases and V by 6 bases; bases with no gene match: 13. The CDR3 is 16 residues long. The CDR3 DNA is TGCAGCGTCTCGGGACTAGCTGGAGCGCAGACCGGGGAGCTGTTTTTT. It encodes CSVSGLAGAQTGELFF.

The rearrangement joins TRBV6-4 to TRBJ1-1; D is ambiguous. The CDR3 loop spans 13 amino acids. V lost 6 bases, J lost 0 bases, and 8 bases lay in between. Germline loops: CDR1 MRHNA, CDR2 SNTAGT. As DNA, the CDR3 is TGTGCCAGCAGCCCCGAAATGAACACTGAAGCTTTCTTT. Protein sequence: CASSPEMNTEAFF.